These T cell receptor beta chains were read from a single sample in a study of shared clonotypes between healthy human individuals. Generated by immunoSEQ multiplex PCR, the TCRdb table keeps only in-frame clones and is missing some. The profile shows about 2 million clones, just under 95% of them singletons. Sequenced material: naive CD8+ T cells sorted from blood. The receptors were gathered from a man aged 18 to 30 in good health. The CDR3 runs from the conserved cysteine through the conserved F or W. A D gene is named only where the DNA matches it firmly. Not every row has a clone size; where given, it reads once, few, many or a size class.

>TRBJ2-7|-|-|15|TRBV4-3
TGCGCCAGCAGCCAAGCTAGGCACCGAGAATACGAGCAGTACTTC
CASSQARHREYEQYF
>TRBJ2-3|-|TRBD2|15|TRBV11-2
TGTGCCAGCACCCAATTTGGGGGGGGTGGGGATACGCAGTATTTT
CASTQFGGGGDTQYF
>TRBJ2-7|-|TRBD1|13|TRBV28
TGTGCCAGCGGACAGGTCGGCTCCTACGAGCAGTACTTC
CASGQVGSYEQYF
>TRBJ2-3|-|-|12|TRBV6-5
TGTGCCAGCAGCCTGGGGCGAGATACGCAGTATTTT
CASSLGRDTQYF
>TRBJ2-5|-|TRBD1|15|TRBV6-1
TGTGCCAGCAGTTCGCCGGGACAGGGCCAAGAGACCCAGTACTTC
CASSSPGQGQETQYF
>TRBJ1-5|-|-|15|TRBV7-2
TGTGCCAGCAGTCAAACGGGTTATAGCAATCAGCCCCAGCATTTT
CASSQTGYSNQPQHF
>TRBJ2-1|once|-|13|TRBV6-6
TGTGCCAGCACCAGGAGTAAGGTCAATGAGCAGTTCTTC
CASTRSKVNEQFF
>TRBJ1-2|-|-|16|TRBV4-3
TGCGCCAGCAGCCAAGCGGCACCTTTAGGCAGCGTTGGCTACACCTTC
CASSQAAPLGSVGYTF
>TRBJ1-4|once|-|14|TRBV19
TGTGCCAGTAGTGCCCGGGCAGGTCGTGAAAAACTGTTTTTT
CASSARAGREKLFF
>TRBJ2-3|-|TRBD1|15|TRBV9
TGTGCCAGCAGCGTAGAGGGACAGGGTGCGGATACGCAGTATTTT
CASSVEGQGADTQYF
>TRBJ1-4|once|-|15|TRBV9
TGTGCCAGCAGCGTATGGTACGGATCTAATGAAAAACTGTTTTTT
CASSVWYGSNEKLFF
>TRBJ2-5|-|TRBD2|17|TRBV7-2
TGTGCCAGCAGCTTAGGACTAGCGGGGGGCCAGGGAGAGACCCAGTACTTC
CASSLGLAGGQGETQYF
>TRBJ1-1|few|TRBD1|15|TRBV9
TGTGCCAGCAGCGTAGACGGGACAGGTGGCACTGAAGCTTTCTTT
CASSVDGTGGTEAFF
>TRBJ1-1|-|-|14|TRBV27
TGTGCCAGCAGTTTAAGTATGTTGAACACTGAAGCTTTCTTT
CASSLSMLNTEAFF
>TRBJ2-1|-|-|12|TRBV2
TGTGCCAGCGGGACGAGCCTCAATGAGCAGTTCTTC
CASGTSLNEQFF
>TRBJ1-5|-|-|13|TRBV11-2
TGTGCCAGCAGCTTAGGAGTCTATCAGCCCCAGCATTTT
CASSLGVYQPQHF
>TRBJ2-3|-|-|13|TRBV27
TGTGCCAGCAGTTTATTAAGGACAGATACGCAGTATTTT
CASSLLRTDTQYF
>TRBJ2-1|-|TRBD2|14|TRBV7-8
TGTGCCAGCACCTCCCGGGAGGGCCTGAATGAGCAGTTCTTC
CASTSREGLNEQFF
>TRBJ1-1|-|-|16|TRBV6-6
TGTGCCAGCAGCCGCGCCCTCGGACAGCTTTACACTGAAGCTTTCTTT
CASSRALGQLYTEAFF
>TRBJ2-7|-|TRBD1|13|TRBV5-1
TGCGCCAGCAGCTCAACAGGGGGCTACGAGCAGTACTTC
CASSSTGGYEQYF
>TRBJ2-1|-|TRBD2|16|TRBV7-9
TGTGCCAGCAGCTTGGTTATAGCGGGGGGCTACAATGAGCAGTTCTTC
CASSLVIAGGYNEQFF
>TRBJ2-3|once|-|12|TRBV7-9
TGTGCCAGCAGCCTTCAGGGGAACACGCAGTATTTT
CASSLQGNTQYF
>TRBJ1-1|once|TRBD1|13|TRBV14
TGTGCCAGCAGCCCGGACAGGGACACTGAAGCTTTCTTT
CASSPDRDTEAFF
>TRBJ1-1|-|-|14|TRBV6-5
TGTGCCAGCAGGGACCAGGGGATTGGCACTGAAGCTTTCTTT
CASRDQGIGTEAFF
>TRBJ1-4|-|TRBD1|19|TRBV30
TGTGCCCGGGACGGACAGATACCTCCTCAGACAGGGCATAATGAAAAACTGTTTTTT
CARDGQIPPQTGHNEKLFF
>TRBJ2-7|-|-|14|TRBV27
TGTGCCAGCAGTTTAGGGGTCACGTCCTACGAGCAGTACTTC
CASSLGVTSYEQYF
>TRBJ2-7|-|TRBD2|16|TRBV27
TGTGCCAGCAGTTCGCTTCGACTAGCGGGAGTGGGCGAGCAGTACTTC
CASSSLRLAGVGEQYF
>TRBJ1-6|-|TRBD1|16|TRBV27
TGTGCCAGCAGAATCCTGGACAGGGTCAATAATTCACCCCTCCACTTT
CASRILDRVNNSPLHF
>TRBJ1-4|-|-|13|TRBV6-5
TGTGCCAGCAGTTACGGGGGTCCTGAAAAACTGTTTTTT
CASSYGGPEKLFF
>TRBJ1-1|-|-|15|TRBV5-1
TGCGCCAGTAACTTCCGGGACGCCGAAAACACTGAAGCTTTCTTT
CASNFRDAENTEAFF
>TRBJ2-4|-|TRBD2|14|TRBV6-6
TGTGCCAGCAGTCCGGGACTAGCGGAAAACATTCAGTACTTC
CASSPGLAENIQYF
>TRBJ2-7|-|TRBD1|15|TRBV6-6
TGTGCCAGCAAAACGGACAGGTTGATGGGCTACGAGCAGTACTTC
CASKTDRLMGYEQYF
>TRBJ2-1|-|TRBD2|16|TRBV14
TGTGCCAGCAGCAGTCCCGGGACTAGCGGTCTCAATGAGCAGTTCTTC
CASSSPGTSGLNEQFF
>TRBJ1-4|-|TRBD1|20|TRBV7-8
TGTGCCAGCAGCGGCGACAGGGAGCGGACCTTTGGGGCAACTAATGAAAAACTGTTTTTT
CASSGDRERTFGATNEKLFF
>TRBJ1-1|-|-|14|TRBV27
TGTGCCAGCAGTTCCATAGACGGGAACACTGAAGCTTTCTTT
CASSSIDGNTEAFF
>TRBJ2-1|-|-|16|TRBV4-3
TGCGCCAGCAGCCAAGGGCGAGCGACCGTCTCCGGCGAGCAGTTCTTC
CASSQGRATVSGEQFF
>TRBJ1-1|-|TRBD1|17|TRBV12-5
TGTGCTAGTGGTTCCCCGTTGCAGGGGGCTCTGAACACTGAAGCTTTCTTT
CASGSPLQGALNTEAFF
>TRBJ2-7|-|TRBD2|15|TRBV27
TGTGCCAGTAAAGTAGAAAGCGGGGGGGCCTACGAGCAGTACTTC
CASKVESGGAYEQYF
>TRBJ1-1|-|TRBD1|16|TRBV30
TGTGCCTGGAGTGTACAGATTCGGACAGGGGATACTGAAGCTTTCTTT
CAWSVQIRTGDTEAFF
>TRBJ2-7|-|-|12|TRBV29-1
TGCAGCGTACTTCTAGGCACCTACGAGCAGTACTTC
CSVLLGTYEQYF
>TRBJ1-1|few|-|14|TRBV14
TGTGCCAGCAGCCAAGAGGGCCTCTGGACTGAAGCTTTCTTT
CASSQEGLWTEAFF
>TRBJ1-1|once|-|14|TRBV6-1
TGTGCCAGCAGGGCCCGGGGGCGGAGTACTGAAGCTTTCTTT
CASRARGRSTEAFF
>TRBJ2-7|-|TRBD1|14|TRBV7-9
TGTGCCAGCAGCGCGACAGGGGGTTCCCACGAGCAGTACTTC
CASSATGGSHEQYF
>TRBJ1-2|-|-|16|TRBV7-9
TGTGCCAGCAGCTTAATCCAGGCAGACGCTAACTATGGCTACACCTTC
CASSLIQADANYGYTF
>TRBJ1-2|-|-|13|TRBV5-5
TGTGCCAGCAGCTTGGAGGGGTACTATGGCTACACCTTC
CASSLEGYYGYTF
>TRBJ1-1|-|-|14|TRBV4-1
TGCGCCAGCAGCCCACCGATGGGGGACACTGAAGCTTTCTTT
CASSPPMGDTEAFF
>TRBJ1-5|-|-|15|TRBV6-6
TGTGCCAGCAGTTACTCGGACGGATCCAATCAGCCCCAGCATTTT
CASSYSDGSNQPQHF
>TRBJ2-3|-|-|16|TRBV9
TGTGCCAGCAGCGTAGGGGCAGGGGGAGGAACAGATACGCAGTATTTT
CASSVGAGGGTDTQYF
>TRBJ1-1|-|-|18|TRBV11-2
TGTGCCAGCAGCCTATTCGGGGGGGCTGTGGGCAGGAACACTGAAGCTTTCTTT
CASSLFGGAVGRNTEAFF
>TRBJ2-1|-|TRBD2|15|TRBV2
TGTGCCAGCAGGACTCATAGCGGGGACTACAATGAGCAGTTCTTC
CASRTHSGDYNEQFF
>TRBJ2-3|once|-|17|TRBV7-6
TGTGCCAGCAGTCCTTCCTTGGAGGCGCCGCCCACAGATACGCAGTATTTT
CASSPSLEAPPTDTQYF
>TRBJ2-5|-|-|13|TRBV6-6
TGTGCCAGCGGATGGTACCCCAGAGAGACCCAGTACTTC
CASGWYPRETQYF
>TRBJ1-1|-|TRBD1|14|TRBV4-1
TGCGCCAGCAGCCACGCGACAGGGACGCCTGAAGCTTTCTTT
CASSHATGTPEAFF
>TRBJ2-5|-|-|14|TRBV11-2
TGTGCCAGCAGCCCAGCGGAAGACCAAGAGACCCAGTACTTC
CASSPAEDQETQYF
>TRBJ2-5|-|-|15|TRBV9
TGTGCCAGCAGCGTAGATGGGACACCTATTGAGACCCAGTACTTC
CASSVDGTPIETQYF
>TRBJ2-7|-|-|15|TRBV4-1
TGCGCCAGCAGCCAAGATCCGGCAGGGAGCTACGAGCAGTACTTC
CASSQDPAGSYEQYF